This T cell receptor beta chain was captured in a study of shared T cell receptors in the human thymus. Method: immunoSEQ multiplex PCR; TCRdb's copy keeps in-frame clones and lacks some. The sample shows about 710,000 clones, 87% of them seen only once. The CDR3 totals 17 residues. V was clipped by 4 bases and J by 0 bases, with 17 bases between them. Germline V gene lookup returns CDR1 SGHRS and CDR2 YFSETQ. This same sample was also taken into another study, of human thymus T cells. That report adds: Healthy Finnish infants having corrective surgery for congenital heart defects served as donors. Resections from corrective heart surgery supplied the thymus tissue. Biased V and J segment usage appeared in thymus and peripheral blood. Related studies noted strongly shared thymic repertoires across unrelated people.

Sequenced sample: thymocytes. The clonotype originates from a boy in the first two years of life with a congenital heart defect. This sequence joins TRBV5-1 and TRBJ2-1; D remains unclear. The CDR3 coding sequence is TGCGCCAGCAGCCCTACGAGCAAACCCATCTCCTACAATGAGCAGTTCTTC. Its translation: CASSPTSKPISYNEQFF.